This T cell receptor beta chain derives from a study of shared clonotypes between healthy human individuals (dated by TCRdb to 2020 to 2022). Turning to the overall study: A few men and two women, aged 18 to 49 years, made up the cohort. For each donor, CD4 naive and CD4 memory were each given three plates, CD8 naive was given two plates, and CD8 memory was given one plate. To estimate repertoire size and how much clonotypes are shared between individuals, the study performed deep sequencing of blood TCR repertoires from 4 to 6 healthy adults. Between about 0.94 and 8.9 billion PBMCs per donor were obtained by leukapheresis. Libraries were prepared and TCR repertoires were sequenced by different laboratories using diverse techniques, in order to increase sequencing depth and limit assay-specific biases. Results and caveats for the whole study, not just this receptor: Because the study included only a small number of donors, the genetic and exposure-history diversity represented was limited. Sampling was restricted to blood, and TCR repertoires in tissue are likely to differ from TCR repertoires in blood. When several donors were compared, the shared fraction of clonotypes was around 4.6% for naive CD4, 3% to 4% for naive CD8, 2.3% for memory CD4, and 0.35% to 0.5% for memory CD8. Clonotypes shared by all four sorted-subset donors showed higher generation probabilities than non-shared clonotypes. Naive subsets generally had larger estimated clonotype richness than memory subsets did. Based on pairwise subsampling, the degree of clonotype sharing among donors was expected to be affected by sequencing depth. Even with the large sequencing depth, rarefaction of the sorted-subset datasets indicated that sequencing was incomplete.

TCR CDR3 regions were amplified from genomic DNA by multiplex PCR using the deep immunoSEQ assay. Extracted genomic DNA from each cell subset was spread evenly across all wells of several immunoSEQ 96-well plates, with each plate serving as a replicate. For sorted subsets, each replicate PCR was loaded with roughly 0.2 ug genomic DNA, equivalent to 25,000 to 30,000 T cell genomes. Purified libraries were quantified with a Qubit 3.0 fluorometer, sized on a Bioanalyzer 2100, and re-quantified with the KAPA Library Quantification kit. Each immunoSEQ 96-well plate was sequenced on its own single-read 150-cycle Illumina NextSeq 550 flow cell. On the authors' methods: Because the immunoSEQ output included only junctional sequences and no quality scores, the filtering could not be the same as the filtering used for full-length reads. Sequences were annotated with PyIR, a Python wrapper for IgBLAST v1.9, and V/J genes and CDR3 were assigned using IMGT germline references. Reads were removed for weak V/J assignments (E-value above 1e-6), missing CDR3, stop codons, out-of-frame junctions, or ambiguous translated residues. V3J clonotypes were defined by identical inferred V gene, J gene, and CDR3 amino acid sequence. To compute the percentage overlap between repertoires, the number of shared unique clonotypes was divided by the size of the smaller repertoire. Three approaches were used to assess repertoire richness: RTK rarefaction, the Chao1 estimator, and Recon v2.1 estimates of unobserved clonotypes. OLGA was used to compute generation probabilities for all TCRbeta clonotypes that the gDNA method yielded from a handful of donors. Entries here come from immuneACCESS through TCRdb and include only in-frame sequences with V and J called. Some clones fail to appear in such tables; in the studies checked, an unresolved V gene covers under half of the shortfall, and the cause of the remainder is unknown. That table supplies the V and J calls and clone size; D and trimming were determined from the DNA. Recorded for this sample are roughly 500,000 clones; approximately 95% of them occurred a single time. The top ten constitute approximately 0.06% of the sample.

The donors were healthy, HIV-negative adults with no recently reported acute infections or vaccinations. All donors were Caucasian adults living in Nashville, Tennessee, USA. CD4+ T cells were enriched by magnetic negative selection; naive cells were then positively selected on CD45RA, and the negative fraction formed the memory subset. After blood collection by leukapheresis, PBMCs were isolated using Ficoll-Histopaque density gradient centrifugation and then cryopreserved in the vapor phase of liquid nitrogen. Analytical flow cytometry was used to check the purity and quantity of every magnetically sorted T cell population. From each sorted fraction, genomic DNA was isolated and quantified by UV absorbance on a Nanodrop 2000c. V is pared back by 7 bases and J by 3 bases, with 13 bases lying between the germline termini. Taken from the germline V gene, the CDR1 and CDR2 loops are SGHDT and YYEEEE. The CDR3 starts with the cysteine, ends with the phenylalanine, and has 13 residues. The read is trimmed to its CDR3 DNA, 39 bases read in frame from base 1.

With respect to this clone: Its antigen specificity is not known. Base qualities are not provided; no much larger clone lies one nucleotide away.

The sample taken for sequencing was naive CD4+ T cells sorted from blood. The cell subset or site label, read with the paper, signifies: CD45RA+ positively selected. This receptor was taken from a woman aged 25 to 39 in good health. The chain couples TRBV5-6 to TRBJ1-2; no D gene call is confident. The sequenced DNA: TGTGCCAGCTCGGGCTGGGCGGACTATGGCTACACCTTC. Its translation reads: CASSGWADYGYTF.